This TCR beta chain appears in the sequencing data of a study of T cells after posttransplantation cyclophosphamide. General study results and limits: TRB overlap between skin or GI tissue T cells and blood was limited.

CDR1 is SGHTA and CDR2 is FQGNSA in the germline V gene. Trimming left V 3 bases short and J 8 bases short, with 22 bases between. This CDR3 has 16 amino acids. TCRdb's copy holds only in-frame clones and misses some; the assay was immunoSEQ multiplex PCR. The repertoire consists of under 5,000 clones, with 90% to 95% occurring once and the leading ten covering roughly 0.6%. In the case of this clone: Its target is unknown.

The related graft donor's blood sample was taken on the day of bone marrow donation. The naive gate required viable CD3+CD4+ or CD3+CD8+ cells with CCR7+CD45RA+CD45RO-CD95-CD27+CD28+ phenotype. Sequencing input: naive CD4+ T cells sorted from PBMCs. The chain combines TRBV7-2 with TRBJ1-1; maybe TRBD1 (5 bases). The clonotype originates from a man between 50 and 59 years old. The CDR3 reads CASSFFLSGGGAEAFF. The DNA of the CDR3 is TGTGCCAGCAGCTTTTTTCTCTCCGGCGGAGGGGCAGAAGCTTTCTTT.